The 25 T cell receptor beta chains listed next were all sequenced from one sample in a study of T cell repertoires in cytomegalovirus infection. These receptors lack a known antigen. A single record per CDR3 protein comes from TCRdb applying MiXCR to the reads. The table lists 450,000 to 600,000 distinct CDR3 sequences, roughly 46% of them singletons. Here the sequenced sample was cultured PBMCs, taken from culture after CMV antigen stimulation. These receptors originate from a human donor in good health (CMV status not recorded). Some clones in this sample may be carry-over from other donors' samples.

The CDR3 coding sequence is TGTGCCAGCAGTTACTCCAGTCGGCTGGAGTACTACGAGCAGTACTTC. This encodes CASSYSSRLEYYEQYF. This rearrangement joins TRBV6-5 to TRBJ2-7; D unresolved. CDR3 length: 16 amino acids. Trimming took off 0 bases at V and 3 bases at J, with 15 bases between the two ends. Germline values: CDR1 MNHEY, CDR2 SVGAGI.

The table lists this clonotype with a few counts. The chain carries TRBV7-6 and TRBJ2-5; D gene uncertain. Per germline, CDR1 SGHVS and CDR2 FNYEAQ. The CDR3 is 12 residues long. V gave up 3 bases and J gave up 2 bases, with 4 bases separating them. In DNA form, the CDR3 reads TGTGCCAGCAGCTTTCAGCAAGAGACCCAGTACTTC. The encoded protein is CASSFQQETQYF.

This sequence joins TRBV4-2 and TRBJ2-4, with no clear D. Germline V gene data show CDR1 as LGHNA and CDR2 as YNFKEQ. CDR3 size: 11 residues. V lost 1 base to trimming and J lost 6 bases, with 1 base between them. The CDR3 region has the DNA TGTGCCAGCAGCCAAGGAAACATTCAGTACTTC. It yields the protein CASSQGNIQYF.

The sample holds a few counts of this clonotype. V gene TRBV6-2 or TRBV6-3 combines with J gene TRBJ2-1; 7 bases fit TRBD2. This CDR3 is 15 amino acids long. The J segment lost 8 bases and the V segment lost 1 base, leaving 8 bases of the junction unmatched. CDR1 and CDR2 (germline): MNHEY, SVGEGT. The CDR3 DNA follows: TGTGCCAGCAGTTACTGGCGGGAGCGAAGGGATGAGCAGTTCTTC. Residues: CASSYWRERRDEQFF.

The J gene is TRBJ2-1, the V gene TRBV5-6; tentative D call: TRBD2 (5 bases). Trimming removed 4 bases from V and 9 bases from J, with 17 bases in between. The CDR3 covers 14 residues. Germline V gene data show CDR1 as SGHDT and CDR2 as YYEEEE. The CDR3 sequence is CASSPRTERIEQFF. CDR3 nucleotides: TGTGCCAGCAGCCCTCGAACGGAGCGGATTGAGCAGTTCTTC.

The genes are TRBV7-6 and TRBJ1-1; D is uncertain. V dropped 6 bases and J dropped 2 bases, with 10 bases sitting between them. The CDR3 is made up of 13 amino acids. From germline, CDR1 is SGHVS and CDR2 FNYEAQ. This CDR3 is CASRRRANTEAFF. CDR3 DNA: TGTGCCAGCAGACGTCGAGCAAACACTGAAGCTTTCTTT.

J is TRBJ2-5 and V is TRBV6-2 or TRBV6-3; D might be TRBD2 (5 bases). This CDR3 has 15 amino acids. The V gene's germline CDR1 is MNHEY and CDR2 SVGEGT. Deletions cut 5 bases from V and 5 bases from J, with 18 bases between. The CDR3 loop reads CASSIPLPGGETQYF. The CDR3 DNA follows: TGTGCCAGCAGTATCCCCCTCCCGGGCGGGGAGACCCAGTACTTC.

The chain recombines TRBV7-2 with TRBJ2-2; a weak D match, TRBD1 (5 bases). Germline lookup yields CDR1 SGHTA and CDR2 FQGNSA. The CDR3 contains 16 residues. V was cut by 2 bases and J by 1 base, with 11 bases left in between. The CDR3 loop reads CASSLNYRMNTGELFF. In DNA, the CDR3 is TGTGCCAGCAGCTTAAACTACAGGATGAACACCGGGGAGCTGTTTTTT.

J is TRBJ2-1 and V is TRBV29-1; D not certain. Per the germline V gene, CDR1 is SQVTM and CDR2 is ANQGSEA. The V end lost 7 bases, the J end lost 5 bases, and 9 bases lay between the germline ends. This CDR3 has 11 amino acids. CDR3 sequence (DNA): TGCAGCGCCGGGCAGAACAATGAGCAGTTCTTC. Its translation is CSAGQNNEQFF.

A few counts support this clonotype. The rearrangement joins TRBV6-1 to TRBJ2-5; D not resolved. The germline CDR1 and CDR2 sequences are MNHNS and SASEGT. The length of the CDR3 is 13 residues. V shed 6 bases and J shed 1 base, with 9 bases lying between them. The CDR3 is CASSPALQETQYF. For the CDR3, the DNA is TGTGCCAGCAGCCCTGCCCTCCAAGAGACCCAGTACTTC.

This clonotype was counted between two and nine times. The CDR3 nucleotides read TGTGCCAGCAGCTTAATCCCCGGACTAGACGTATCTGAGCAGTTCTTC. Translated, it gives CASSLIPGLDVSEQFF. The chain is built from TRBV7-6 and TRBJ2-1; 7 bases fit TRBD2. CDR1 is SGHVS and CDR2 is FNYEAQ in the germline V gene. J was trimmed by 9 bases and V by 2 bases; bases with no gene match: 13. The CDR3 runs to 16 residues.

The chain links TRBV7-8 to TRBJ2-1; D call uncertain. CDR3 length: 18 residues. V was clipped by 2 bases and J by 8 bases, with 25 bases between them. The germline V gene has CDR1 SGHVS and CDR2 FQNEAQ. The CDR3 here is CASSLTRVKWAELDEQFF. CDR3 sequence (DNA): TGTGCCAGCAGCTTAACCCGGGTCAAATGGGCCGAGTTAGATGAGCAGTTCTTC.

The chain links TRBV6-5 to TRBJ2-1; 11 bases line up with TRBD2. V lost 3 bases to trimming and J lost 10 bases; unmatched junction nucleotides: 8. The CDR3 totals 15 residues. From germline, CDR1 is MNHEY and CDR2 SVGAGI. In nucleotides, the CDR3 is TGTGCCAGCAGTTATTTCGGGACTAGCGGAGACGAGCAGTTCTTC. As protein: CASSYFGTSGDEQFF.

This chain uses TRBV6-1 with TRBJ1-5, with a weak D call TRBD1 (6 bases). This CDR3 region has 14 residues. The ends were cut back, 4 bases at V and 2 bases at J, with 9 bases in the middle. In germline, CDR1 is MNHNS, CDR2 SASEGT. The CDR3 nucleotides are TGTGCCAGCAGTGCACAGGGAGGCAATCAGCCCCAGCATTTT. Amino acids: CASSAQGGNQPQHF.

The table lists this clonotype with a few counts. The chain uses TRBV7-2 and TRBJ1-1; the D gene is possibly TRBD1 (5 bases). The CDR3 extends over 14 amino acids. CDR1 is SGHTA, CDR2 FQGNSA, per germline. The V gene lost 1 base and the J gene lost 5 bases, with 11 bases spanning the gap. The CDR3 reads CASSLGRVGTEAFF. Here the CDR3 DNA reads TGTGCCAGCAGCTTAGGCAGGGTGGGGACTGAAGCTTTCTTT.

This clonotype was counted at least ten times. The CDR3 region is CASSPSAGGDNEQFF. CDR3 in DNA: TGTGCCAGCAGCCCATCGGCAGGAGGGGACAATGAGCAGTTCTTC. J is TRBJ2-1 and V is TRBV7-2, with D perhaps matching TRBD2 (6 bases). Trimming stripped 5 bases from V and 5 bases from J, with 16 bases between. CDR3 size: 15 residues. The germline V gene has CDR1 SGHTA and CDR2 FQGNSA.

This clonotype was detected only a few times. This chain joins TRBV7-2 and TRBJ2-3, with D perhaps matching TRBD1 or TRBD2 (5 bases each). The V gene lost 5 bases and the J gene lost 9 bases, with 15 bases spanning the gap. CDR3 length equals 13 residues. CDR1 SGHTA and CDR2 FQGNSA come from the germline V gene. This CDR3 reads CASSPSGEGTQYF. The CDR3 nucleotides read TGTGCCAGCAGCCCCTCGGGCGAGGGGACGCAGTATTTT.

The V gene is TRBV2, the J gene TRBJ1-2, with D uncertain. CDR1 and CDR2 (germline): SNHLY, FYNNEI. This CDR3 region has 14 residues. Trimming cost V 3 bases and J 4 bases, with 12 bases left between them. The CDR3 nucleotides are TGTGCCAGCAGTGATAGGTCCTCTCCCTATGGCTACACCTTC. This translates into CASSDRSSPYGYTF.

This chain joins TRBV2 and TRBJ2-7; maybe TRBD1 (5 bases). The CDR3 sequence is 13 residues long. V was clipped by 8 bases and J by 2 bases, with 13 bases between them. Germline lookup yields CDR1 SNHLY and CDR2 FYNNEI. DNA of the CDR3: TGTGCCAGCGGCCCCAGGACAACCTACGAGCAGTACTTC. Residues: CASGPRTTYEQYF.

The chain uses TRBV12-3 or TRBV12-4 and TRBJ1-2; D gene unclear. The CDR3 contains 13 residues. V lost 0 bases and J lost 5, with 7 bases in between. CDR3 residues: CASSLAPVYGYTF. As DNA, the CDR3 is TGTGCCAGCAGTTTAGCCCCGGTATATGGCTACACCTTC.

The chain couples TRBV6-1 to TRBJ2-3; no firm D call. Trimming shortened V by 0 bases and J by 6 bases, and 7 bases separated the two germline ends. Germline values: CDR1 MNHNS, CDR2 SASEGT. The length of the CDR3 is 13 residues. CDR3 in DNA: TGTGCCAGCAGTGAAGCCAGGCGTGATACGCAGTATTTT. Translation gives CASSEARRDTQYF.

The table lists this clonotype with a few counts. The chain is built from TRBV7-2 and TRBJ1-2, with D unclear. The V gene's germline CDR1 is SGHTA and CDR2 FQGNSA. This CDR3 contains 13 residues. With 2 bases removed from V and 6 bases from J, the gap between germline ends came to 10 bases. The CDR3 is CASSLMEADGYTF. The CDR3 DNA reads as TGTGCCAGCAGCTTAATGGAGGCCGATGGCTACACCTTC.

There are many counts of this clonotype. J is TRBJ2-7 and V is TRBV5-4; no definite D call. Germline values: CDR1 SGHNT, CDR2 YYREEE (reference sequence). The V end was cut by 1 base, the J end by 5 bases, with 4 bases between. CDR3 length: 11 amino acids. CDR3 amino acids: CASSLLDEQYF. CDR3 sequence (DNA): TGTGCCAGCAGCTTGTTGGACGAGCAGTACTTC. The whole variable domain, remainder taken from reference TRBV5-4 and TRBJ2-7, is ETGVTQSPTHLIKTRGQQVTLRCSSQSGHNTVSWYQQALGQGPQFIFQYYREEENGRGNFPPRFSGLQFPNYSSELNVNALELDDSALYLCASSLLDEQYFGPGTRLTVT.

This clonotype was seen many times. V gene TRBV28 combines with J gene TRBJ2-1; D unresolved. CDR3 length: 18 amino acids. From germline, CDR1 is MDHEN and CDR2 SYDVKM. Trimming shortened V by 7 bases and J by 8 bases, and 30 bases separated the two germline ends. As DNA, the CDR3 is TGTGCCAGCACCTACGAGAGGTTCCGGGCCTCGAACCGGGATGAGCAGTTCTTC. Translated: CASTYERFRASNRDEQFF.

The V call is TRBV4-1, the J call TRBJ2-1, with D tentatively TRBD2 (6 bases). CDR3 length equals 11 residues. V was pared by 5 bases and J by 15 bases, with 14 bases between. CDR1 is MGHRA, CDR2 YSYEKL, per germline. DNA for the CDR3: TGCGCCAGCAGCGTGGCGGGATTATGGTTCTTC. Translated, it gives CASSVAGLWFF.